These 10 T cell receptor beta chains came from one sample sequenced in a study of vaccination effects on CD4 cells after COVID-19. These receptors are not linked to any known antigen. The ViraFEST assay expanded antigen-specific CD4+ T cells with viral peptide pools before sequencing. Culture lasted over 9 days before CD4+ T cell isolation. All study participants received two doses of BNT162b2 or mRNA-1273 vaccine. Data came from immunoSEQ multiplex PCR; TCRdb stores just in-frame clones and leaves some out. Of 75,000 to 100,000 clones detected, over 70% appear once; the ten largest clones hold over 0.95%. Material: CD4+ T cells from PBMCs cultured with HCoV-OC43 spike peptides, obtained after COVID-19 vaccination. Subset of the sample: HCoV-OC43 spike overlapping peptide pool stimulation. Source of these receptors: a human donor who received a COVID-19 vaccine.

This clone has just a few counts. This CDR3 is CATSDRGGSSEAFF. CDR3 in DNA: TGTGCCACCAGTGATCGGGGGGGCAGCTCTGAAGCTTTCTTT. The rearrangement uses TRBV24-1 and TRBJ1-1; D is possibly TRBD1 (6 bases). V dropped 3 bases and J dropped 6 bases, with 13 bases sitting between them. This CDR3 is 14 amino acids long. Germline values: CDR1 KGHDR, CDR2 SFDVKD.

The chain uses TRBV5-1 and TRBJ1-1; 8 nucleotides agree with TRBD1. With V trimmed by 4 bases and J by 3 bases, 5 bases remained unmatched. Germline V CDR1 and CDR2: SGHRS, YFSETQ. The CDR3 consists of 14 residues. CDR3 protein: CASSLGQGHTEAFF. In nucleotides, the CDR3 is TGCGCCAGCAGCCTCGGACAGGGACACACTGAAGCTTTCTTT.

The chain links TRBV7-8 to TRBJ1-1, with 8 bases lining up with TRBD1. J was trimmed by 1 base and V by 5 bases; bases with no gene match: 9. The CDR3 has 16 residues. CDR1 is SGHVS and CDR2 is FQNEAQ in the germline V gene. CDR3 coding DNA: TGTGCCAGCAGCCGCGGACAGGGCGGGTGGAACACTGAAGCTTTCTTT. As protein: CASSRGQGGWNTEAFF.

The rearrangement uses TRBV6-5 and TRBJ2-3, with 8 bases that match TRBD2. The CDR3 consists of 15 residues. Trimming at V came to 4 bases and at J to 0 bases, leaving 3 bases not matched to a gene. Germline-derived CDR1 and CDR2 are MNHEY and SVGAGI. CDR3 loop: CASSLAGKSTDTQYF. The CDR3 DNA follows: TGTGCCAGCAGTTTAGCGGGGAAAAGCACAGATACGCAGTATTTT.

J is TRBJ2-1 and V is TRBV9; the D is unclear. The V and J ends lost 4 bases and 0 bases respectively, with 11 bases between them. This CDR3 has 15 amino acids. The germline V gene has CDR1 SGDLS and CDR2 YYNGEE. For the CDR3, the DNA is TGTGCCAGCAGCCCCTACCCGAGCTCCTACAATGAGCAGTTCTTC. This translates into CASSPYPSSYNEQFF.

V usage is TRBV4-1 and J usage is TRBJ2-1; D uncertain. The CDR3 is made up of 13 amino acids. Germline V gives CDR1 MGHRA, CDR2 YSYEKL. Trimming cost V 0 bases and J 7 bases, with 7 bases left between them. The CDR3 spells CASSQDLGNEQFF. DNA for the CDR3: TGCGCCAGCAGCCAAGATTTAGGGAATGAGCAGTTCTTC.

The genes are TRBV6-5 and TRBJ1-6; possibly TRBD1 for D (6 bases). This CDR3 contains 14 residues. Per germline, CDR1 MNHEY and CDR2 SVGAGI. Deletions cut 7 bases from V and 7 bases from J, with 14 bases between. The CDR3 sequence: CASTREGGNSPLHF. The CDR3 nucleotides read TGTGCCAGCACCCGAGAAGGGGGAAATTCACCCCTCCACTTT.

The rearrangement joins TRBV24-1 to TRBJ1-2; D gene ambiguous. This CDR3 region has 13 residues. Trimming removed 4 bases from V and 8 bases from J, with 13 bases in between. Per the germline V gene, CDR1 is KGHDR and CDR2 is SFDVKD. The CDR3 reads CATSDRGSSGYTF. DNA for the CDR3: TGTGCCACCAGTGACCGTGGCTCGTCAGGCTACACCTTC.

The chain carries TRBV28 and TRBJ2-3, with D perhaps matching TRBD2 (5 bases). This CDR3 is 14 amino acids long. Between the trimmed V and J ends, which lost 6 bases and 1 base, there was a span of 11 bases. Germline values: CDR1 MDHEN, CDR2 SYDVKM. In DNA form, the CDR3 reads TGTGCCAGCAGCCTGGTTAGCGGCACAGATACGCAGTATTTT. It specifies CASSLVSGTDTQYF.

The chain carries TRBV9 and TRBJ2-1; D possibly corresponds to TRBD1 (6 bases). V was trimmed by 2 bases and J by 3 bases, leaving 9 bases between them. This CDR3 region has 14 residues. Germline values: CDR1 SGDLS, CDR2 YYNGEE. This CDR3 reads CASSVGQSYNEQFF. In DNA form, the CDR3 reads TGTGCCAGCAGCGTCGGACAGAGCTACAATGAGCAGTTCTTC.